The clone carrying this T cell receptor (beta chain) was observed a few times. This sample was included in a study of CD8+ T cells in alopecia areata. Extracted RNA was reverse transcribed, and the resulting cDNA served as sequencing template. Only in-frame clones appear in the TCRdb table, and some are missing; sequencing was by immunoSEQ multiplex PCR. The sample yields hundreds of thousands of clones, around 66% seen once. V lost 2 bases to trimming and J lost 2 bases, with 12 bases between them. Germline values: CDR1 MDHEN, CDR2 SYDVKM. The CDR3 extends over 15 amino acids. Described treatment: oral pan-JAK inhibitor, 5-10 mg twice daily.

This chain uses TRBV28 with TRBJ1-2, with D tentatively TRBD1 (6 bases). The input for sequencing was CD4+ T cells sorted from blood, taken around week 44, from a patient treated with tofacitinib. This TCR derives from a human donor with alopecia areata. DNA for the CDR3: TGTGCCAGCAGTTTACAGGGGACGGCGAACTATGGCTACACCTTC. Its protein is CASSLQGTANYGYTF.